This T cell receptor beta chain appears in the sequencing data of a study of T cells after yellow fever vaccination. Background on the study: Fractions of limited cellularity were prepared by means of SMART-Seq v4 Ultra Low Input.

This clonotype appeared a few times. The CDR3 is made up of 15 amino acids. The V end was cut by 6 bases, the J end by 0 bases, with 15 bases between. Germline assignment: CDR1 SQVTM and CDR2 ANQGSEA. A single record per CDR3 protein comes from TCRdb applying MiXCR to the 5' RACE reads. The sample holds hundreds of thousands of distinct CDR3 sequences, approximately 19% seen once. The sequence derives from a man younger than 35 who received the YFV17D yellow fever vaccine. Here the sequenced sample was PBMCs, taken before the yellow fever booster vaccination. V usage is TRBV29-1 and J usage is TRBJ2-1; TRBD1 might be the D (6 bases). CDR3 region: CSVKRRDNSYNEQFF. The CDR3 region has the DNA TGCAGCGTGAAGCGCCGGGACAACTCCTACAATGAGCAGTTCTTC.